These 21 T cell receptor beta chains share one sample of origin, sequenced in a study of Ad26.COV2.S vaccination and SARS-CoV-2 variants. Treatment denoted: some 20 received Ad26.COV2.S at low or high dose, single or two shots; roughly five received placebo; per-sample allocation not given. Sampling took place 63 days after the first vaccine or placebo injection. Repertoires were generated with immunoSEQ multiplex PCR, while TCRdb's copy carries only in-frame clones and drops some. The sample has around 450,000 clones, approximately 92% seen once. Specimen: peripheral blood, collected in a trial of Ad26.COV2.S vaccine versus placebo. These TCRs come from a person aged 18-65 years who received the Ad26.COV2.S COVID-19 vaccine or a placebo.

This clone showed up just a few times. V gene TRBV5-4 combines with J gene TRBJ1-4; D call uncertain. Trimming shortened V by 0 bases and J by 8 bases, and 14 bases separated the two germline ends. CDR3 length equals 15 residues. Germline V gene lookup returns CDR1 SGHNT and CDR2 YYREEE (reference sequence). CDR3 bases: TGTGCCAGCAGCTTGGGGCCCCAAGTGGGCGAAAAACTGTTTTTT. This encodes CASSLGPQVGEKLFF.

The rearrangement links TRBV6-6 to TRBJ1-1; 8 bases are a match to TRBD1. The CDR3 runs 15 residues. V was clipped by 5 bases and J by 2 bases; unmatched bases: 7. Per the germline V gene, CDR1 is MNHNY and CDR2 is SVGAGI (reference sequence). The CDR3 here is CASSRQGSTNTEAFF. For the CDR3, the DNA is TGTGCCAGCAGTCGACAGGGGTCAACAAACACTGAAGCTTTCTTT.

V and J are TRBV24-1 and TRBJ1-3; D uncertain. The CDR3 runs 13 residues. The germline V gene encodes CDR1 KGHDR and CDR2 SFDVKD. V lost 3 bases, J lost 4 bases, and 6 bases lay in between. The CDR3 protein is CATSDRPGNTIYF. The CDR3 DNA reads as TGTGCCACCAGTGATCGTCCCGGAAACACCATATATTTT.

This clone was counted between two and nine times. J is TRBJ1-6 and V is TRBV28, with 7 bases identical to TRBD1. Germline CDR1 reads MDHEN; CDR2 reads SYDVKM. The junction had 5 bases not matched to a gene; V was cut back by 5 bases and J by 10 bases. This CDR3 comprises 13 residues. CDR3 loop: CASSPGQLSPLHF. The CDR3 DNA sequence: TGTGCCAGCAGTCCGGGACAGTTATCACCCCTCCACTTT.

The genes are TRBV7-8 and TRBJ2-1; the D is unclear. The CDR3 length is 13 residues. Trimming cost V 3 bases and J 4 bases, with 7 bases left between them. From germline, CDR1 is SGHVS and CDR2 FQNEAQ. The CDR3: CASSFDIYNEQFF. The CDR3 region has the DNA TGTGCCAGCAGCTTTGACATTTACAATGAGCAGTTCTTC.

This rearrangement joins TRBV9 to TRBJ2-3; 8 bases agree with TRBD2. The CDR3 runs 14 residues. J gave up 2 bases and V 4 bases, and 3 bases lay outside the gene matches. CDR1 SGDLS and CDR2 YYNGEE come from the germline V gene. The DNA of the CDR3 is TGTGCCAGCAGCTTTAGCGGGAACACAGATACGCAGTATTTT. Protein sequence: CASSFSGNTDTQYF.

CDR3 in DNA: TGTGCCAGCAGCCGCGAGGGGCAGTTCTTC. Amino acids: CASSREGQFF. The V gene is TRBV11-2, the J gene TRBJ2-1, with D possibly being TRBD2 (5 bases). CDR1 is SGHAT, CDR2 FQNNGV, per germline. This CDR3 is 10 amino acids long. Trimming stripped 5 bases from V and 12 bases from J, with 8 bases between.

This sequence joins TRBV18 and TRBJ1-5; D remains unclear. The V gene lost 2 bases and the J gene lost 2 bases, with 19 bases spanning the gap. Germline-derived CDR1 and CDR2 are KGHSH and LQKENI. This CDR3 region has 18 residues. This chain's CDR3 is CASSPTSPWRQGNQPQHF. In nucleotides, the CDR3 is TGTGCCAGCTCACCAACGTCCCCCTGGCGTCAGGGCAATCAGCCCCAGCATTTT. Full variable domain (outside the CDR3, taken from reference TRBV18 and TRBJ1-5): NAGVMQNPRHLVRRRGQEARLRCSPMKGHSHVYWYRQLPEEGLKFMVYLQKENIIDESGMPKERFSAEFPKEGPSILRIQQVVRGDSAAYFCASSPTSPWRQGNQPQHFGDGTRLSIL.

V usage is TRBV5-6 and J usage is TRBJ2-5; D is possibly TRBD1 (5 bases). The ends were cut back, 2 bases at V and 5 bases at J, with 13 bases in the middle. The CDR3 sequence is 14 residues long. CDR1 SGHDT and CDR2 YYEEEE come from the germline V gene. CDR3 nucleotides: TGTGCCAGCAGCTTAGGGGCGCGCAGCGAGACCCAGTACTTC. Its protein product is CASSLGARSETQYF.

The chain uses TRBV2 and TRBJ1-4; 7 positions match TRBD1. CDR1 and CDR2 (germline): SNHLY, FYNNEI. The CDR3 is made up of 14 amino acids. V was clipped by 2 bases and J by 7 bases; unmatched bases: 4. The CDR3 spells CASSEQGVVEKLFF. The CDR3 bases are TGTGCCAGCAGTGAACAGGGGGTGGTTGAAAAACTGTTTTTT.

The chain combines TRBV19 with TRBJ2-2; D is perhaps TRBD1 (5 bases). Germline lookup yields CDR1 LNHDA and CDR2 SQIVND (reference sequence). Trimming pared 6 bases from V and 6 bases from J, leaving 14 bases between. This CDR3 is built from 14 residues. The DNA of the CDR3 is TGTGCCAGTAGCACCGTCAGGGTTTCCGGGGAGCTGTTTTTT. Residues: CASSTVRVSGELFF.

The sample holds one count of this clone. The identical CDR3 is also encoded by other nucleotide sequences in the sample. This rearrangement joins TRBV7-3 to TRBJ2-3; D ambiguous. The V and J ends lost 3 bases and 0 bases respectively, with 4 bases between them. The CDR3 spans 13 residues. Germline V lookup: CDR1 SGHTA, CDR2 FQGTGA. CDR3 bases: TGTGCCAGCAGCTTGTCCAGCACAGATACGCAGTATTTT. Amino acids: CASSLSSTDTQYF.

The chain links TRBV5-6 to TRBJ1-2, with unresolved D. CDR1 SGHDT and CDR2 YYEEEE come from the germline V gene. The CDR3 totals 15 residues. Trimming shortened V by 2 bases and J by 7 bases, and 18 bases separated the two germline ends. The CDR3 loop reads CASSFDRRTEIGYTF. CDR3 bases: TGTGCCAGCAGCTTCGATCGCCGAACCGAAATTGGCTACACCTTC.

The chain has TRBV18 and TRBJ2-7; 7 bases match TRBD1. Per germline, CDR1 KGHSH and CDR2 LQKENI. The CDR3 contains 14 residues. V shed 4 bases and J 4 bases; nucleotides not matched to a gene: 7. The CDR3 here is CASSQQGSAYEQYV. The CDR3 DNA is TGTGCCAGCTCACAACAGGGGTCAGCGTACGAGCAGTACGTC.

The CDR3 protein is CASSQSGRFADTQYF. The DNA of the CDR3 is TGTGCCAGCAGCCAATCCGGGAGATTCGCGGATACGCAGTATTTT. This sequence joins TRBV3-1 (or the pseudogene TRBV3-2) and TRBJ2-3, with D possibly TRBD2 on 6 matching bases. The CDR3 is 15 amino acids. CDR1 is LGHDT, CDR2 YNNKEL, per germline (reference sequence). Trimming cost V 2 bases and J 6 bases, with 15 bases left between them.

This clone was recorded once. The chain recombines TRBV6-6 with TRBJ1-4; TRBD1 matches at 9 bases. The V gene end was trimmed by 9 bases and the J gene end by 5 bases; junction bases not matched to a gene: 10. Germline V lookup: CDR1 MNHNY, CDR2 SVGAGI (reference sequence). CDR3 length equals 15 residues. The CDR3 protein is CASTRTGDPNEKLFF. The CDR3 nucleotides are TGTGCCAGTACCCGGACAGGGGACCCAAATGAAAAACTGTTTTTT.

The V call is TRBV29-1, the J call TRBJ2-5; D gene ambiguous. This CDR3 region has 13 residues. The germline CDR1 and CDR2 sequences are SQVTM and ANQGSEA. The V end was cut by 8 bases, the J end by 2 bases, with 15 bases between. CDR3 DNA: TGCAGCCACCGACGCGGTGGGCAAGAGACCCAGTACTTC. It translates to CSHRRGGQETQYF.

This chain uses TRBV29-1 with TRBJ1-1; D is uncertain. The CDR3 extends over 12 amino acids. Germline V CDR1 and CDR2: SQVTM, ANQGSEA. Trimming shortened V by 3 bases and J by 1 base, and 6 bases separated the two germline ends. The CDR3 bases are TGCAGCGTTGACACAGAGAACACTGAAGCTTTCTTT. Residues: CSVDTENTEAFF.

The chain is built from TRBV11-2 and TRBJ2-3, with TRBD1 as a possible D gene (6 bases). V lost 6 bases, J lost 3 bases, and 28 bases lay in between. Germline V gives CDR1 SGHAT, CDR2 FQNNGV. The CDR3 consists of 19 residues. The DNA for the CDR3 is TGTGCCAGCAGTCCCCTGGCGGACAGTCTATACAAACCGACAGATACGCAGTATTTT. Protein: CASSPLADSLYKPTDTQYF.

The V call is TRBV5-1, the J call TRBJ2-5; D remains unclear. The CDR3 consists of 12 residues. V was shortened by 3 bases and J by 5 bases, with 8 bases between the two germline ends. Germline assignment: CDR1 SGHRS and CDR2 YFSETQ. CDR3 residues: CASSSLTETQYF. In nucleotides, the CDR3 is TGCGCCAGCAGCTCACTTACGGAGACCCAGTACTTC.

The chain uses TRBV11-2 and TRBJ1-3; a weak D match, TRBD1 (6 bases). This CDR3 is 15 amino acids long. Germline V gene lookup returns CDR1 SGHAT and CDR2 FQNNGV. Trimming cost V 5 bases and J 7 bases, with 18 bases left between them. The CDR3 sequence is CASSDARGGRNTIYF. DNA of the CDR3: TGTGCCAGCAGCGATGCCAGGGGAGGGCGGAACACCATATATTTT.